A selection of T cell receptor beta chains follows, all from one sample in a study of blood T cell repertoires in COVID-19. Profiling relied on immunoSEQ multiplex PCR, and the TCRdb table lists in-frame clones only, not all of them. The sample holds roughly 140,000 clones, around 80% seen once. The source material was peripheral blood. Receptors were obtained from a man aged 55 to 70 with acute or convalescent COVID-19. CDR3s include the opening cysteine and the closing phenylalanine or tryptophan. Each record gives: V gene, D gene, J gene, clone size, CDR3 DNA, CDR3 protein. The D gene is left open where the match is weak. The size field is filled for only some rows; it gives once, few, many or a size class.

v_gene: TRBV24-1; d_gene: -; j_gene: TRBJ1-5; abundance: once; CDR3nt: TGTGCCACCCTCGGGGGGGGGCTTTATCAGCCCCAGCATTTT; CDR3aa: CATLGGGLYQPQHF
v_gene: TRBV7-9; d_gene: -; j_gene: TRBJ1-5; abundance: once; CDR3nt: TGTGCCAGCAGCATCCATCGGGCGGGGCTAGATCAGCCCCAGCATTTT; CDR3aa: CASSIHRAGLDQPQHF
v_gene: TRBV14; d_gene: -; j_gene: TRBJ2-7; abundance: -; CDR3nt: TGTGCCAGCAGCCCGCTACAGGGACCCCTCTACGAGCAGTACTTC; CDR3aa: CASSPLQGPLYEQYF
v_gene: TRBV5-6; d_gene: -; j_gene: TRBJ2-7; abundance: many; CDR3nt: TGTGCCAGCAGCTTGGAGGCAGGCGTTACCTACGAGCAGTACTTC; CDR3aa: CASSLEAGVTYEQYF
v_gene: TRBV24-1; d_gene: TRBD1; j_gene: TRBJ1-5; abundance: -; CDR3nt: TGTGCCACCAGTGATACATTCCGGGACAGGGGAAGTCAGCCCCAGCATTTT; CDR3aa: CATSDTFRDRGSQPQHF
v_gene: TRBV6-5; d_gene: -; j_gene: TRBJ2-7; abundance: -; CDR3nt: TGTGCCAGCAGAGGAGGGTTAGGAAGTGACGAGCAGTACTTC; CDR3aa: CASRGGLGSDEQYF
v_gene: TRBV7-6; d_gene: TRBD1; j_gene: TRBJ1-4; abundance: -; CDR3nt: TGTGCCAGCAGCTTGGACAGGGGTTTTGAAAAACTGTTTTTT; CDR3aa: CASSLDRGFEKLFF
v_gene: TRBV28; d_gene: TRBD1; j_gene: TRBJ2-4; abundance: -; CDR3nt: TGTGCCAGCAGTTCAGCGGGACAGGGAAAAAACATTCAGTACTTC; CDR3aa: CASSSAGQGKNIQYF
v_gene: TRBV27; d_gene: TRBD2; j_gene: TRBJ2-1; abundance: -; CDR3nt: TGTGCCAGCAGTTCCTCCGGACTAGTGTCCTACAATGAGCAGTTCTTC; CDR3aa: CASSSSGLVSYNEQFF
v_gene: TRBV19; d_gene: -; j_gene: TRBJ2-7; abundance: -; CDR3nt: TGTGCCAGTCGGGGAGTGACCTACGAGCAGTACTTC; CDR3aa: CASRGVTYEQYF
v_gene: TRBV29-1; d_gene: TRBD2; j_gene: TRBJ2-3; abundance: -; CDR3nt: TGCAGCGTTCGACTAGCGGGAGTAAGCTTTCAAGATACGCAGTATTTT; CDR3aa: CSVRLAGVSFQDTQYF
v_gene: TRBV11-2; d_gene: -; j_gene: TRBJ2-7; abundance: once; CDR3nt: TGTGCCAGCAGCTTAGAGGCGGCAGGGACCTACGAGCAGTACTTC; CDR3aa: CASSLEAAGTYEQYF
v_gene: TRBV3-1/TRBV3-2; d_gene: -; j_gene: TRBJ2-7; abundance: -; CDR3nt: TGTGCCAGCAGCCAAAACGGGAGAACCTACGAGCAGTACTTC; CDR3aa: CASSQNGRTYEQYF
v_gene: TRBV20-1; d_gene: -; j_gene: TRBJ1-2; abundance: once; CDR3nt: TGCAGTGCTAGTGATCGGACGGAGGGCTATGGCTACACCTTC; CDR3aa: CSASDRTEGYGYTF
v_gene: TRBV5-1; d_gene: -; j_gene: TRBJ1-2; abundance: -; CDR3nt: TGCGCCAGCAGCTTGGGAGACAGGCGGGCCTATGGCTACACCTTC; CDR3aa: CASSLGDRRAYGYTF
v_gene: TRBV20-1; d_gene: TRBD2; j_gene: TRBJ2-1; abundance: -; CDR3nt: TGCAGTGCTCGTGCACTAGCGGGAGTCCAGAATGAGCAGTTCTTC; CDR3aa: CSARALAGVQNEQFF
v_gene: TRBV25-1; d_gene: TRBD1; j_gene: TRBJ1-6; abundance: once; CDR3nt: TGTGCCAGCAGCCGACAGGGAGATAATTCACCCCTCCACTTT; CDR3aa: CASSRQGDNSPLHF
v_gene: TRBV14; d_gene: -; j_gene: TRBJ2-7; abundance: -; CDR3nt: TGTGCCAGCAGCCAGGGTCTAGGAACCGAGCAGTACTTC; CDR3aa: CASSQGLGTEQYF
v_gene: TRBV28; d_gene: TRBD1; j_gene: TRBJ2-5; abundance: -; CDR3nt: TGTGCCAGCAGTAGAACAGGGGACCAAGAGACCCAGTACTTC; CDR3aa: CASSRTGDQETQYF
v_gene: TRBV10-3; d_gene: TRBD1; j_gene: TRBJ2-3; abundance: once; CDR3nt: TGTGCCATCAGCCTGGACAGGGGGAGCACAGATACGCAGTATTTT; CDR3aa: CAISLDRGSTDTQYF
v_gene: TRBV24-1; d_gene: TRBD2; j_gene: TRBJ2-1; abundance: -; CDR3nt: TGTGCCACCAGTGGTTGGGGTAGCGGGAATGATGAGCAGTTCTTC; CDR3aa: CATSGWGSGNDEQFF
v_gene: TRBV7-6; d_gene: TRBD1; j_gene: TRBJ2-6; abundance: -; CDR3nt: TGTGCCAGCAGCTTGAGACAGGGTGTCTCTGGGGCCAACGTCCTGACTTTC; CDR3aa: CASSLRQGVSGANVLTF
v_gene: TRBV6-5; d_gene: -; j_gene: TRBJ2-2; abundance: -; CDR3nt: -; CDR3aa: CASSYRASFGAGELFF
v_gene: TRBV19; d_gene: TRBD1; j_gene: TRBJ1-5; abundance: -; CDR3nt: TGTGCCAGTAGTCAACAGGGGAGCAATCAGCCCCAGCATTTT; CDR3aa: CASSQQGSNQPQHF